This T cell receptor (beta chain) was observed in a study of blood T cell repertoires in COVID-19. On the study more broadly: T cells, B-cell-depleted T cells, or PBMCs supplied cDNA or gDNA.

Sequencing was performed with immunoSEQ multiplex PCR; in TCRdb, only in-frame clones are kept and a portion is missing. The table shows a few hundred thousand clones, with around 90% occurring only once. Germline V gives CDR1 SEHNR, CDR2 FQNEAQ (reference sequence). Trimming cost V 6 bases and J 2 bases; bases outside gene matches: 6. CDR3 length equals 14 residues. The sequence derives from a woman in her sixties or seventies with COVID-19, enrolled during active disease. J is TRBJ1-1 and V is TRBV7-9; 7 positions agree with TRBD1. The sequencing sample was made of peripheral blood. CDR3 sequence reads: CASRPGTDNTEAFF. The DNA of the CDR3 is TGTGCCAGCAGGCCCGGGACAGACAACACTGAAGCTTTCTTT.